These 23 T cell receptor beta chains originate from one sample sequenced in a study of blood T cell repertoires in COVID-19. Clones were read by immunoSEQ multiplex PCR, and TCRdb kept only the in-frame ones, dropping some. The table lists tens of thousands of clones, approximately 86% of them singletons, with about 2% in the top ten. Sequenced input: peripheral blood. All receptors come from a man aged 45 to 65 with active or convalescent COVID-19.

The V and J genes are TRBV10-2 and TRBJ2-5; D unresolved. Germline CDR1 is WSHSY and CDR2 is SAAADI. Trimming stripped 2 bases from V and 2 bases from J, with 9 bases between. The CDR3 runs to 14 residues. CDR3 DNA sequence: TGCGCCAGCAGTGAGGTCGGGTGGCAAGAGACCCAGTACTTC. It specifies CASSEVGWQETQYF.

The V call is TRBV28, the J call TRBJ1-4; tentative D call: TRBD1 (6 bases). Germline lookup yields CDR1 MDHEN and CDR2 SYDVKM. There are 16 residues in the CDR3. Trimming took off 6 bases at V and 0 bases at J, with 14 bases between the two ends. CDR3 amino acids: CASSSTDSPTNEKLFF. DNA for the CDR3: TGTGCCAGCAGCTCTACGGACAGTCCAACTAATGAAAAACTGTTTTTT.

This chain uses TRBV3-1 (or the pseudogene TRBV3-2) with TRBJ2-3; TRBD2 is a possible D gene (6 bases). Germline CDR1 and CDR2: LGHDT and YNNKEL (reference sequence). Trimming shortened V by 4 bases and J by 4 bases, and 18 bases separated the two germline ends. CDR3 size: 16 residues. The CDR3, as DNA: TGTGCCAGCAGCCCCCTGCCGGGAGCATTGGCAGATACGCAGTATTTT. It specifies CASSPLPGALADTQYF.

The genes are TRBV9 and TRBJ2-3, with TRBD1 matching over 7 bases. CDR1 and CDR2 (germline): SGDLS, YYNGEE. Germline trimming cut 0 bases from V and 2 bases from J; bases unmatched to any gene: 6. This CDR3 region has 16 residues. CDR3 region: CASSVVAGGSTDTQYF. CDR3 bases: TGTGCCAGCAGCGTAGTCGCAGGGGGATCCACAGATACGCAGTATTTT.

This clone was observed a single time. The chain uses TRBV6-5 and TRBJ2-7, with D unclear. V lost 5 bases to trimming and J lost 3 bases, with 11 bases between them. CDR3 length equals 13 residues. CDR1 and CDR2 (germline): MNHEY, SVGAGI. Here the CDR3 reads CASSLFSNYEQYF. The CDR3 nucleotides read TGTGCCAGCAGTCTTTTTTCTAACTACGAGCAGTACTTC.

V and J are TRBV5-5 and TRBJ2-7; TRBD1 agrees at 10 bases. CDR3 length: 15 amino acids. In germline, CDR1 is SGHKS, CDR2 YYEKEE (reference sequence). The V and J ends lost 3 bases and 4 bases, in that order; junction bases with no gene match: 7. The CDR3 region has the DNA TGTGCCAGCAGCTCGACCGGGACAGGGGTTTACGAGCAGTACTTC. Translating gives CASSSTGTGVYEQYF.

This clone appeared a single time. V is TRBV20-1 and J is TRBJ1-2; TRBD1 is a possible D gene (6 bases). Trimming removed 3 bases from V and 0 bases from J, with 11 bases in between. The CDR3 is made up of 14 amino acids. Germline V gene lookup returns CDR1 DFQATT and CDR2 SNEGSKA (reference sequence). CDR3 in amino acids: CSASLTGANYGYTF. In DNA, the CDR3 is TGCAGTGCTAGTCTGACAGGAGCTAACTATGGCTACACCTTC.

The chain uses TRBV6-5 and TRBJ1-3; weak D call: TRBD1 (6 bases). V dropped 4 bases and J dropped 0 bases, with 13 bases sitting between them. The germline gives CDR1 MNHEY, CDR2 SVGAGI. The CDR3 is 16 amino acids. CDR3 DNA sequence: TGTGCCAGCAGTTCCTCAGGGGTCATCTCTGGAAACACCATATATTTT. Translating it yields CASSSSGVISGNTIYF.

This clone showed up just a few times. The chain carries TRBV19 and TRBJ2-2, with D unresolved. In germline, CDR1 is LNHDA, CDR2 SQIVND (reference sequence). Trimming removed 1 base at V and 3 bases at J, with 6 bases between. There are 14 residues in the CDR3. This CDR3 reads CASSIVYDTGELFF. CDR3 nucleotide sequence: TGTGCCAGTAGTATAGTTTATGACACCGGGGAGCTGTTTTTT. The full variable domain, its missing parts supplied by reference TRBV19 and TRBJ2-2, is DGGITQSPKYLFRKEGQNVTLSCEQNLNHDAMYWYRQDPGQGLRLIYYSQIVNDFQKGDIAEGYSVSREKKESFPLTVTSAQKNPTAFYLCASSIVYDTGELFFGEGSRLTVL.

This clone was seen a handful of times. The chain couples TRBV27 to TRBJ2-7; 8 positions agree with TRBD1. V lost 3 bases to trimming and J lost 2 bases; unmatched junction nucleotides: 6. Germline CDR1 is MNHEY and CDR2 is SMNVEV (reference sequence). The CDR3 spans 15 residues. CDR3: CASSFTQGQAYEQYF. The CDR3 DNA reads TGTGCCAGCAGTTTTACCCAGGGACAGGCCTACGAGCAGTACTTC.

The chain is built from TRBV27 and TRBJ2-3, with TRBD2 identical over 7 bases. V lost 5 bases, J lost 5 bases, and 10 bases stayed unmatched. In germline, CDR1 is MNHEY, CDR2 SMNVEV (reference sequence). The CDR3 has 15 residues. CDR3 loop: CASSPTRDYGDTQYF. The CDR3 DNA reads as TGTGCCAGCAGTCCAACACGGGACTACGGAGATACGCAGTATTTT.

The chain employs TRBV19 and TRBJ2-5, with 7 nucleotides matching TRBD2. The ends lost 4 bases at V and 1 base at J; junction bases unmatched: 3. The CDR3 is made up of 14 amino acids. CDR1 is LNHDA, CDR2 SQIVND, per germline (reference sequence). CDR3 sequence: CASSKRTSQETQYF. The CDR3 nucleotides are TGTGCCAGTAGTAAACGGACTAGCCAAGAGACCCAGTACTTC.

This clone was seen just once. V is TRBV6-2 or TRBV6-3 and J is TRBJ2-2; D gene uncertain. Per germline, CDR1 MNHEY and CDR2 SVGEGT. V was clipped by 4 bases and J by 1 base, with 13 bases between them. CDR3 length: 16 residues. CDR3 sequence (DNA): TGTGCCAGCAGTTTTCTGGGTCTAGGGAACACCGGGGAGCTGTTTTTT. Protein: CASSFLGLGNTGELFF.

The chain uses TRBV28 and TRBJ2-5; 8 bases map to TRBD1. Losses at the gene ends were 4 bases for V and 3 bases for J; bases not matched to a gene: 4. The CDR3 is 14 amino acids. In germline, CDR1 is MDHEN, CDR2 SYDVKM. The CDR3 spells CASSSDRGEETQYF. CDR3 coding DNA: TGTGCCAGCAGTTCCGACAGGGGAGAAGAGACCCAGTACTTC.

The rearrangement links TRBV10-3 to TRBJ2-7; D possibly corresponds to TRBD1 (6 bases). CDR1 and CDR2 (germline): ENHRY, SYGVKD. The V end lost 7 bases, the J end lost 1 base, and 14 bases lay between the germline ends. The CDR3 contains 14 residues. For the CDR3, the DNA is TGTGCCATCACTGAAACAGGGAAATCCTACGAGCAGTACTTC. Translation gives CAITETGKSYEQYF.

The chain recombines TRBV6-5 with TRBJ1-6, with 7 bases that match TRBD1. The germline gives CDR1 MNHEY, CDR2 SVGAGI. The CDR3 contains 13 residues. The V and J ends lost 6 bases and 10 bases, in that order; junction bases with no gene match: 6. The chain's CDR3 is CASSRTGGSPLHF. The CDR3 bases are TGTGCCAGCAGCCGGACAGGCGGGTCACCCCTCCACTTT.

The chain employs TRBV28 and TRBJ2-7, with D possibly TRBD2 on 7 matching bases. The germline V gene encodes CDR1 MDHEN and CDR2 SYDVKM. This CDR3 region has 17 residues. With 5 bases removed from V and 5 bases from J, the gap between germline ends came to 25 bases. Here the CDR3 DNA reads TGTGCCAGCAGTCGCAGGGGAGCAGCCAGCGGGATCGACGAGCAGTACTTC. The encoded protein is CASSRRGAASGIDEQYF.

The CDR3 sequence is CASSLGTSGRTDTQYF. DNA for the CDR3: TGTGCCAGCTCACTAGGGACTAGCGGACGGACAGATACGCAGTATTTT. The rearrangement links TRBV18 to TRBJ2-3; 11 bases are shared with TRBD2. V lost 4 bases and J lost 3; bases outside the gene matches: 6. The V gene's germline CDR1 is KGHSH and CDR2 LQKENI. This CDR3 region has 16 residues.

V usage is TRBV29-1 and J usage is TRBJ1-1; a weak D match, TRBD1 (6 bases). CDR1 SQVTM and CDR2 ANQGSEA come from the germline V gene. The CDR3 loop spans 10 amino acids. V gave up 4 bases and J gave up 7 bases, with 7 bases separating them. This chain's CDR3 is CSVGGHEAFF. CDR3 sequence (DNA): TGCAGCGTTGGGGGGCATGAAGCTTTCTTT.

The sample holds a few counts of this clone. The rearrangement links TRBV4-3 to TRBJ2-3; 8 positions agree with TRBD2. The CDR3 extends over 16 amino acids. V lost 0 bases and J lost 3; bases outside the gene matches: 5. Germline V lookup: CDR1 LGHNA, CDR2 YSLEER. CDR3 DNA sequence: TGCGCCAGCAGCCAAGATGTGGCGGGAGGTACAGATACGCAGTATTTT. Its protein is CASSQDVAGGTDTQYF.

The CDR3 here is CASTHMVAGGTGELFF. In DNA form, the CDR3 reads TGTGCCAGCACCCATATGGTGGCAGGAGGAACCGGGGAGCTGTTTTTT. The chain carries TRBV27 and TRBJ2-2; a weak D match, TRBD2 (5 bases). The germline V gene has CDR1 MNHEY and CDR2 SMNVEV (reference sequence). V gave up 7 bases and J gave up 5 bases, with 20 bases separating them. This CDR3 has 16 residues.

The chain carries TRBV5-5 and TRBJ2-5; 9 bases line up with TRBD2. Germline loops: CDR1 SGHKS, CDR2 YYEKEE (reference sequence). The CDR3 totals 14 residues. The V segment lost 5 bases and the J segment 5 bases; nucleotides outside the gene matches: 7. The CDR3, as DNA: TGTGCCAGCAGTTTCAATAGCGGGAGTGAGACCCAGTACTTC. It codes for CASSFNSGSETQYF.

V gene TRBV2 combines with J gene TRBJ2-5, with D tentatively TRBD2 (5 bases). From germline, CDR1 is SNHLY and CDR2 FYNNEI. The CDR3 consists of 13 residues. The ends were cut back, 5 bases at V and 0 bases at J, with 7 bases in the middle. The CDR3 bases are TGTGCCAGCAGTCGAGGGCACCAAGAGACCCAGTACTTC. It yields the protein CASSRGHQETQYF.